This T cell receptor beta chain was captured in a study of cytomegalovirus exposure and HLA in healthy donors. The V and J ends lost 3 bases and 4 bases respectively, with 12 bases between them. This CDR3 has 14 amino acids. Germline V lookup: CDR1 SGHNT, CDR2 YENEEA. This PCR relied on a set of 60 Vbeta primers and 13 Jbeta primers. The method was immunoSEQ multiplex PCR; TCRdb's version includes in-frame clones alone and lacks a portion of them. Of approximately 92,000 clones in the sample, approximately 80% are singletons; the top ten hold 4.2%. Sequenced input: PBMCs. The TCR originated in a woman in her seventies in good health and CMV-seropositive. The V call is TRBV11-3, the J call TRBJ1-1; possibly TRBD1 for D (5 bases). The CDR3 DNA reads as TGTGCCAGCAGCTTCGGGGGAGCGGGCACTGAAGCTTTCTTT. Amino acid sequence: CASSFGGAGTEAFF.